This TCR beta chain emerged from a study of T cell responses to AZD1222 COVID-19 vaccine. Study information: Timing groups of about 4 and about 12 weeks for second doses were pooled. Study-level findings and limits: Only five or six AZD1222 recipients tested seropositive at baseline. Clonal diversity was possibly underestimated; the donors were predominantly white British and more often female.

V shed 0 bases and J shed 3 bases, with 8 bases lying between them. Germline lookup yields CDR1 SNHLY and CDR2 FYNNEI. This CDR3 is 14 amino acids long. The repertoire was sequenced with immunoSEQ multiplex PCR; TCRdb's copy has only in-frame clones and lacks some. This sample yields approximately 180,000 clones, of which 85% to 95% are seen a single time; roughly 2.5% belongs to the top ten. The table lists this clone with a count of one. Its antigen is currently unknown. V gene TRBV2 combines with J gene TRBJ1-1, with D hard to call. The sequencing here drew on peripheral blood, taken on day 0 of AZD1222 vaccination. The TCR comes from an adult in good health. This CDR3 reads CASSEAHLDTEAFF. The CDR3 nucleotides read TGTGCCAGCAGTGAAGCGCACCTAGACACTGAAGCTTTCTTT. The full variable domain, completed using reference TRBV2 and TRBJ1-1, is EPEVTQTPSHQVTQMGQEVILRCVPISNHLYFYWYRQILGQKVEFLVSFYNNEISEKSEIFDDQFSVERPDGSNFTLKIRSTKLEDSAMYFCASSEAHLDTEAFFGQGTRLTVV.